Each of the 8 T cell receptor beta chains below was sequenced from the same sample in a study of beta chain features in type 1 diabetes. Notes on the study in general: Shorter TCRB CDR3s, moderately but significantly so, were found in Type 1 diabetes patients in all four CD4+ subsets.

Their antigens are not known. The whole isolated RNA underwent reverse transcription, so sequencing captured expressed TCRB transcripts. Measured with immunoSEQ multiplex PCR; TCRdb has only the in-frame clones, and not every one. The sample has fewer than 300,000 clones; roughly 20% are singletons. The specimen was naive CD4+ T cells from blood. All receptors derive from a woman in her forties with type 1 diabetes.

This clone was picked up a small number of times. The J gene is TRBJ2-7, the V gene TRBV19; 11 bases are a match to TRBD2. CDR1 and CDR2 from the germline V gene are LNHDA and SQIVND (reference sequence). V shed 5 bases and J 0 bases; nucleotides not matched to a gene: 6. This CDR3 is built from 16 residues. The CDR3 region has the DNA TGTGCCAGTAGTCCCTATGGGACTAGCGGCTCCTACGAGCAGTACTTC. Translation: CASSPYGTSGSYEQYF.

In this sample, this clone turned up a few times. CDR3 DNA sequence: TGTGCCACCAGCAGCCCCCAGGGGTACAATGAGCAGTTCTTC. As protein: CATSSPQGYNEQFF. The rearrangement joins TRBV15 to TRBJ2-1; weak D call: TRBD1 (6 bases). CDR1 is LNHNV and CDR2 is YYDKDF in the germline V gene (reference sequence). The CDR3 is made up of 14 amino acids. Trimming pared 3 bases from V and 4 bases from J, leaving 10 bases between.

As DNA, the CDR3 is TGTGCCAGCAGTCGGGACACCTATGGCTACACCTTC. It codes for CASSRDTYGYTF. The chain couples TRBV7-2 to TRBJ1-2; D is possibly TRBD1 (6 bases). Germline CDR1 reads SGHTA; CDR2 reads FQGNSA. Trimming removed 6 bases at V and 4 bases at J, with 9 bases between. CDR3 length: 12 amino acids. Looking up the rest from reference TRBV7-2 and TRBJ1-2 gives the full variable domain: GAGVSQSPSNKVTEKGKDVELRCDPISGHTALYWYRQSLGQGLEFLIYFQGNSAPDKSGLPSDRFSAERTGGSVSTLTIQRTQQEDSAVYLCASSRDTYGYTFGSGTRLTVV.

The rearrangement links TRBV7-2 to TRBJ1-2, with D perhaps TRBD1 (5 bases). Trimming removed 4 bases from V and 4 bases from J, with 10 bases in between. Germline CDR1 reads SGHTA; CDR2 reads FQGNSA. This CDR3 region has 13 residues. CDR3 amino acids: CASSSDRFYGYTF. The DNA of the CDR3 is TGTGCCAGCAGCTCTGACAGATTCTATGGCTACACCTTC.

The CDR3 DNA follows: TGTGCCAGCAGCTTAAGTCGAGGCGGGGGGGCTAGCACAGATACGCAGTATTTT. This gives the protein CASSLSRGGGASTDTQYF. This chain joins TRBV7-2 and TRBJ2-3; TRBD2 agrees at 9 bases. CDR3 size: 18 residues. The germline gives CDR1 SGHTA, CDR2 FQGNSA. Unmatched junction bases numbered 9, after V lost 2 bases and J lost 0 bases.

The chain employs TRBV19 and TRBJ2-3, with TRBD1 matching over 8 bases. The germline V gene has CDR1 LNHDA and CDR2 SQIVND (reference sequence). The ends lost 5 bases at V and 3 bases at J; junction bases unmatched: 7. There are 15 residues in the CDR3. DNA for the CDR3: TGTGCCAGTAGTCCTCGGACAGGGATGACAGATACGCAGTATTTT. Protein sequence: CASSPRTGMTDTQYF.

In DNA form, the CDR3 reads TGTGCCAGCAGCTTAGGACAGATTAGCACAGATACGCAGTATTTT. Its translation: CASSLGQISTDTQYF. V and J are TRBV7-2 and TRBJ2-3; a possible D gene is TRBD1 (5 bases). The CDR3 contains 15 residues. Trimming took off 1 base at V and 0 bases at J, with 8 bases between the two ends. CDR1 is SGHTA and CDR2 is FQGNSA in the germline V gene.

This clone has only a few counts. V is TRBV30 and J is TRBJ2-1, with 11 bases identical to TRBD2. Germline CDR1 is GTSNPN and CDR2 is SVGIG (reference sequence). The CDR3 is 16 amino acids. Germline trimming cut 1 base from V and 4 bases from J; bases unmatched to any gene: 6. The DNA of the CDR3 is TGTGCCTGGAGTGGGTCCGGGACTAGCGGTTACAATGAGCAGTTCTTC. It codes for CAWSGSGTSGYNEQFF. Using reference TRBV30 and TRBJ2-1 for the parts outside the CDR3, the full variable domain is SQTIHQWPATLVQPVGSPLSLECTVEGTSNPNLYWYRQAAGRGLQLLFYSVGIGQISSEVPQNLSASRPQDRQFILSSKKLLLSDSGFYLCAWSGSGTSGYNEQFFGPGTRLTVL.